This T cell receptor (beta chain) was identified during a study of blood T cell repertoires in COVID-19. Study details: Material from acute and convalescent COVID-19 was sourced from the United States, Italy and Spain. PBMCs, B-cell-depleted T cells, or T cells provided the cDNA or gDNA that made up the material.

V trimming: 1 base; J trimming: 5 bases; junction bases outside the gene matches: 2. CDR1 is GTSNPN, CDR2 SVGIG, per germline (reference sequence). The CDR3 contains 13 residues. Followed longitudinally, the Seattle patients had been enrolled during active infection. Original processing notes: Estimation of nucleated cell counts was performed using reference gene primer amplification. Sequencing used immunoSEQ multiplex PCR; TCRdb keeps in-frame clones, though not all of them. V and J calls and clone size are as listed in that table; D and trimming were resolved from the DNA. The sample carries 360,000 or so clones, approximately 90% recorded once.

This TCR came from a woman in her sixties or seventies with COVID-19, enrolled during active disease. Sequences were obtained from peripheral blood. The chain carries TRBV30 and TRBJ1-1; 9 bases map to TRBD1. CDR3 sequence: CAWSEQGATEAFF. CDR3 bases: TGTGCCTGGAGTGAACAGGGGGCGACTGAAGCTTTCTTT.